One and the same sample provided the 10 T cell receptor beta chains below, sequenced in a study of T cell repertoires in cytomegalovirus infection. TCRdb called the reads again in MiXCR, with one record for every CDR3 protein. The data hold 400,000 to 600,000 distinct CDR3 sequences, with about 42% observed a single time. Antigen specificity for these receptors is unknown. The sequencing used cultured PBMCs, collected from culture after CMV antigen stimulation. These receptors all come from a human donor in good health (CMV status not recorded). Some clones in this sample may be carry-over from other donors' samples.

The rearrangement links TRBV6-6 to TRBJ2-1; 11 bases agree with TRBD2. In germline, CDR1 is MNHNY, CDR2 SVGAGI (reference sequence). The J segment lost 0 bases and the V segment lost 9 bases, leaving 7 bases of the junction unmatched. The CDR3 loop spans 16 amino acids. The CDR3 region is CASRGTSGISYNEQFF. In DNA, the CDR3 is TGTGCCAGTCGTGGGACTAGCGGCATCTCCTACAATGAGCAGTTCTTC.

This chain joins TRBV6-5 and TRBJ2-3; unclear D gene. V shed 5 bases and J shed 2 bases, with 8 bases lying between them. Germline loops: CDR1 MNHEY, CDR2 SVGAGI. This CDR3 is built from 13 residues. CDR3 in amino acids: CASSRAFTDTQYF. In DNA, the CDR3 is TGTGCCAGCAGTCGGGCCTTCACAGATACGCAGTATTTT.

CDR3 sequence reads: CASSLEGLSGNTIYF. In DNA form, the CDR3 reads TGCGCCAGCAGCTTGGAGGGGCTCTCTGGAAACACCATATATTTT. The genes are TRBV5-1 and TRBJ1-3, with D tentatively TRBD1 (5 bases). Looked up from germline, CDR1 is SGHRS and CDR2 is YFSETQ. This CDR3 spans 15 amino acids. With 0 bases removed from V and 0 bases from J, the gap between germline ends came to 7 bases.

This clonotype was observed many times. The chain couples TRBV7-2 to TRBJ2-5; D is undetermined. The CDR3 length is 11 residues. The germline V gene encodes CDR1 SGHTA and CDR2 FQGNSA. V lost 5 bases and J lost 5, with 6 bases in between. In DNA, the CDR3 is TGTGCCAGCAGCAACCGGGAGACCCAGTACTTC. It yields the protein CASSNRETQYF.

This clonotype was counted between two and nine times. V and J are TRBV6-2 or TRBV6-3 and TRBJ2-5, with 7 nucleotides matching TRBD1. Germline CDR1 reads MNHEY; CDR2 reads SVGEGT. This CDR3 spans 15 amino acids. V shed 4 bases and J 3 bases; nucleotides not matched to a gene: 8. CDR3 sequence: CASSSIRDREETQYF. In DNA, the CDR3 is TGTGCCAGCAGTTCCATTCGCGACAGGGAAGAGACCCAGTACTTC.

V and J are TRBV20-1 and TRBJ2-7; the match to TRBD1 covers 7 bases. V was pared by 6 bases and J by 2 bases, with 7 bases of the junction left unmatched. The CDR3 spans 13 residues. Germline V gives CDR1 DFQATT, CDR2 SNEGSKA (reference sequence). The CDR3 is CSASDREPYEQYF. DNA of the CDR3: TGCAGTGCGAGCGACAGGGAGCCCTACGAGCAGTACTTC.

V and J are TRBV24-1 and TRBJ1-2; D perhaps matches TRBD1 (5 bases). This CDR3 has 13 amino acids. Germline V lookup: CDR1 KGHDR, CDR2 SFDVKD. The V end lost 9 bases, the J end lost 4 bases, and 14 bases lay between the germline ends. DNA of the CDR3: TGTGCCACCTCACCTAGGGACGGCTATGGCTACACCTTC. Encoded protein: CATSPRDGYGYTF.

This chain connects TRBV18 to TRBJ2-1; a possible D gene is TRBD2 (6 bases). The germline V and J ends were trimmed by 4 bases and 8 bases, with 15 bases remaining between them. The germline CDR1 and CDR2 sequences are KGHSH and LQKENI. This CDR3 has 14 residues. The CDR3 region is CASSRGGGSDEQFF. The CDR3 DNA sequence: TGTGCCAGCTCACGGGGAGGAGGGTCCGATGAGCAGTTCTTC.

This chain links TRBV7-2 with TRBJ2-3; 9 bases map to TRBD2. Germline V lookup: CDR1 SGHTA, CDR2 FQGNSA. This CDR3 spans 15 amino acids. J was trimmed by 7 bases and V by 1 base; bases with no gene match: 6. The chain's CDR3 is CASSLDGTSLNTQYF. As DNA, the CDR3 is TGTGCCAGCAGCTTAGACGGGACTAGCCTTAATACGCAGTATTTT.

This clonotype was seen more than once but under ten times. The CDR3 protein is CASPVSFGRDTYEQYF. The CDR3 DNA sequence: TGTGCCAGCCCTGTCTCATTCGGGAGGGACACCTACGAGCAGTACTTC. The chain uses TRBV6-2 or TRBV6-3 and TRBJ2-7, with 8 positions matching TRBD2. There are 16 residues in the CDR3. V shed 8 bases and J 2 bases; nucleotides not matched to a gene: 14. CDR1 and CDR2 from the germline V gene are MNHEY and SVGEGT.